This TCR beta chain was found in a study of beta chain features in type 1 diabetes. This clone was seen a few times. Expressed TCRB transcripts got sequenced, as all isolated RNA was reverse transcribed. The method was immunoSEQ multiplex PCR; TCRdb's version includes in-frame clones alone and lacks a portion of them. The sample has around 500,000 clones, over 25% seen once. This CDR3 is 13 amino acids long. V lost 11 bases to trimming and J lost 7 bases, with 17 bases between them. The germline V gene encodes CDR1 SEHNR and CDR2 FQNEAQ (reference sequence). The source material was naive CD4+ T cells from blood. The receptor's source is a man younger than 30 in good health. This chain links TRBV7-9 with TRBJ2-2; tentatively, D is TRBD1 (6 bases). The CDR3 loop reads CAVHPQGIGELFF. The CDR3 DNA reads as TGTGCCGTCCACCCCCAGGGGATCGGGGAGCTGTTTTTT.